This TCR beta chain was obtained from a study of blood T cell repertoires in COVID-19. The V and J ends lost 5 bases and 9 bases respectively, with 18 bases between them. Germline CDR1 reads SGHTA; CDR2 reads FQGNSA. The CDR3 covers 14 residues. Original data processing: Reference gene primer amplification gave estimated nucleated cell counts. Libraries were prepared by immunoSEQ multiplex PCR; TCRdb keeps only in-frame clonotypes and omits some of them. The V and J calls and clone size come from that table; D and trimming were worked out from the DNA. The sample contains some 210,000 clones, around four fifths of which appear only once.

Sequenced input: peripheral blood. The sequence derives from a human donor in a cohort sampled during active COVID-19. J is TRBJ2-3 and V is TRBV7-2; possible D gene TRBD2, 6 bases. The CDR3 DNA follows: TGTGCCAGCAGCCCGACTTCTCGGGGGAGGACGCAGTATTTT. This sequence encodes CASSPTSRGRTQYF.